This is a list of T cell receptor beta chains from one sample in a study of T-cell memory formation after mild COVID-19. TCRdb re-called the 5' RACE reads through MiXCR, storing one row per CDR3 protein. The sample includes hundreds of thousands of distinct CDR3 sequences, 23% seen only once; the top ten take roughly 14%. The sequenced material came from PBMCs or a T cell subset sorted from them (not recorded which). These receptors originate from an adult woman who had mild COVID-19 (a few samples of this study predate the infection). Cell type and time point are not known. Each CDR3 is given with its conserved first and last residue. The D gene is left open where the match is weak. Rows give clone size only sometimes, using once, few, many, or a class for an expanded clone.

-	TRBV6-6	TRBJ2-2	once	CASSYGWGLVGDGELFF	TGTGCCAGCAGTTACGGGTGGGGTTTGGTGGGCGACGGGGAGCTGTTTTTT
TRBD1	TRBV12-3/TRBV12-4	TRBJ2-7	-	CASSYQNRGQGPEQYF	TGTGCCAGCAGTTACCAAAACCGGGGACAGGGCCCCGAGCAGTACTTC
TRBD1	TRBV7-2	TRBJ2-7	few	CASSPGQGFYEQYF	TGTGCCAGCAGCCCGGGACAGGGATTCTACGAGCAGTACTTC
TRBD1	TRBV27	TRBJ2-7	-	CASGWGQPYEQYF	TGTGCCAGCGGGTGGGGACAGCCTTACGAGCAGTACTTC
-	TRBV3-1	TRBJ1-4	-	CASSPHGRLHNEKLFF	TGTGCCAGCAGCCCGCACGGCAGGTTGCATAATGAAAAACTGTTTTTT
-	TRBV19	TRBJ1-1	-	CASSIHGMNTEAFF	TGTGCCAGTAGTATCCATGGCATGAACACTGAAGCTTTCTTT
-	TRBV4-1	TRBJ1-2	once	CASSPGPFGSEDGYTF	TGCGCCAGCAGCCCCGGGCCGTTCGGAAGCGAGGATGGCTACACCTTC
-	TRBV11-2	TRBJ2-1	-	CASSFFYGAAPSSYNEQFF	TGTGCCAGCAGCTTCTTTTACGGCGCTGCCCCCAGCTCCTACAATGAGCAGTTCTTC
TRBD1	TRBV7-8	TRBJ1-4	-	CASSLASTGGYEKLFF	TGTGCCAGCAGCTTAGCGTCCACAGGGGGCTACGAAAAACTGTTTTTT
-	TRBV24-1	TRBJ2-1	-	CATATGRRGNEQFF	TGTGCCACTGCCACAGGGAGACGAGGCAATGAGCAGTTCTTC
TRBD2	TRBV4-3	TRBJ2-1	-	CASSHGLAYNEQFF	TGCGCCAGCAGCCATGGACTAGCGTACAATGAGCAGTTCTTC
-	TRBV7-7	TRBJ2-5	once	CASSQQGAGGRETQYF	TGTGCCAGCAGCCAACAGGGGGCGGGGGGGCGAGAGACCCAGTACTTC
-	TRBV19	TRBJ1-2	few	CASSTEGYGYTF	TGTGCCAGTAGCACTGAAGGCTATGGCTACACCTTC
TRBD2	TRBV29-1	TRBJ2-7	-	CSVGTSGRTPYEQYF	TGCAGCGTGGGGACTAGCGGGAGAACGCCTTACGAGCAGTACTTC
-	TRBV11-2	TRBJ1-2	few	CASSLDLPTINYGYTF	TGTGCCAGCAGCTTAGATTTGCCGACTATAAACTATGGCTACACCTTC
TRBD2	TRBV18	TRBJ2-2	-	CASSPPLGLAGNTGELFF	TGTGCCAGCTCACCTCCCTTGGGCCTAGCGGGGAACACCGGGGAGCTGTTTTTT
-	TRBV28	TRBJ1-1	-	CASSPFSGDTEAFF	TGTGCCAGCAGTCCCTTCTCGGGGGACACTGAAGCTTTCTTT
TRBD2	TRBV12-3/TRBV12-4	TRBJ2-1	few	CASRLAGGPNEQFF	TGTGCCAGCAGACTAGCGGGAGGGCCGAATGAGCAGTTCTTC
TRBD1	TRBV29-1	TRBJ2-1	-	CSVPRDRVFYNEQFF	TGCAGCGTTCCCCGGGACAGGGTTTTTTACAATGAGCAGTTCTTC
-	TRBV5-1	TRBJ2-5	many	CASSLKRRETQYF	TGCGCCAGCAGCTTGAAAAGGCGAGAGACCCAGTACTTC
TRBD2	TRBV29-1	TRBJ2-1	-	CSVCPGLAGVGEQFF	TGCAGCGTGTGTCCGGGACTAGCGGGAGTGGGTGAGCAGTTCTTC
-	TRBV12-3/TRBV12-4	TRBJ1-5	-	CASTSEGPGAPQHF	TGTGCCAGCACTAGTGAGGGACCGGGTGCGCCCCAGCATTTT
-	TRBV18	TRBJ1-1	-	CARAADRNTEAFF	TGTGCCAGGGCTGCAGACCGGAACACTGAAGCTTTCTTT
-	TRBV5-1	TRBJ1-1	few	CASKGVRNTEAFF	TGCGCCAGTAAGGGCGTACGGAACACTGAAGCTTTCTTT
TRBD1	TRBV7-2	TRBJ2-1	-	CASSSVDRGVLNEQFF	TGTGCCAGCAGCTCCGTCGACAGGGGAGTCCTCAATGAGCAGTTCTTC
-	TRBV7-2	TRBJ2-5	few	CASSPTGPLRETQYF	TGTGCCAGCTCCCCTACAGGTCCCCTTCGAGAGACCCAGTACTTC
TRBD2	TRBV7-8	TRBJ2-7	-	CASSKLALVSEQYF	TGTGCCAGCAGCAAACTAGCGTTGGTTTCCGAGCAGTACTTC
-	TRBV7-2	TRBJ2-7	many	CASSLGLAGSSYEQYF	TGTGCCAGCAGCTTAGGTTTGGCGGGGAGCTCCTACGAGCAGTACTTC
-	TRBV29-1	TRBJ2-2	few	CSVEEENTGELFF	TGCAGCGTTGAGGAGGAGAACACCGGGGAGCTGTTTTTT
TRBD1	TRBV27	TRBJ2-2	few	CASRHSQGAATGELFF	TGTGCCAGCAGACATTCACAGGGGGCTGCGACCGGGGAGCTGTTTTTT
-	TRBV7-6	TRBJ2-7	-	CASSSQSGEQYF	TGTGCCAGCAGTAGCCAGTCGGGAGAGCAGTACTTC
-	TRBV27	TRBJ2-5	-	CASTLTQETQYF	TGTGCCAGCACCCTAACCCAAGAGACCCAGTACTTC
-	TRBV6-6	TRBJ1-1	-	CASLGGTALNTEAFF	TGTGCCAGTCTGGGAGGGACGGCTCTGAACACTGAAGCTTTCTTT
TRBD2	TRBV11-1	TRBJ2-1	-	CASSLLPFLAGDHEQFF	TGTGCCAGCAGCTTACTACCTTTTCTAGCGGGGGACCATGAGCAGTTCTTC
-	TRBV7-2	TRBJ2-2	-	CASSYRATGELFF	TGTGCCAGCAGCTACCGGGCAACCGGGGAGCTGTTTTTT
TRBD1	TRBV12-3/TRBV12-4	TRBJ1-3	few	CASSGVDRGPGNTIYF	TGTGCCAGCAGTGGTGTTGACAGGGGACCTGGAAACACCATATATTTT
-	TRBV29-1	TRBJ2-7	few	CSVEVSRTVDYYEQYF	TGCAGCGTTGAAGTATCTCGAACAGTTGATTACTACGAGCAGTACTTC
-	TRBV5-1	TRBJ2-1	few	CASSLAYLANNEQFF	TGCGCCAGCAGCTTGGCCTATTTGGCGAACAATGAGCAGTTCTTC
-	TRBV4-1	TRBJ2-5	few	CASSPNEKTGPKGETQYF	TGCGCCAGCAGCCCGAACGAAAAAACCGGGCCAAAAGGAGAGACCCAGTACTTC
TRBD2	TRBV5-1	TRBJ2-3	-	CASRLVLAGGHTDTQYF	TGCGCCAGCAGATTGGTGCTAGCGGGGGGCCACACAGATACGCAGTATTTT
TRBD1	TRBV29-1	TRBJ2-2	-	CSVEDGLAGTGATGELFF	TGCAGCGTTGAAGATGGTCTCGCCGGGACAGGGGCGACCGGGGAGCTGTTTTTT
TRBD1	TRBV29-1	TRBJ2-2	few	CSVADRAGTGELFF	TGCAGCGTTGCAGACAGGGCCGGCACCGGGGAGCTGTTTTTT
TRBD1	TRBV7-9	TRBJ1-1	-	CASSPPITGGRTTFF	TGTGCCAGCAGCCCCCCAATTACAGGGGGCCGTACGACTTTCTTT
-	TRBV12-3/TRBV12-4	TRBJ1-1	few	CASSLPGHLNTEAFF	TGTGCCAGCAGTTTACCGGGACACCTGAACACTGAAGCTTTCTTT
-	TRBV29-1	TRBJ2-4	-	CSVRGGTTPGLRNIQYF	TGCAGCGTCCGTGGCGGGACCACGCCAGGGCTTCGTAACATTCAGTACTTC
TRBD1	TRBV5-6	TRBJ2-5	-	CASSLSGGFFQETQYF	TGTGCCAGCAGCCTTTCAGGGGGCTTCTTCCAAGAGACCCAGTACTTC
-	TRBV20-1	TRBJ2-1	many	CSARTDSYNEQFF	TGCAGTGCGAGGACGGATTCCTACAATGAGCAGTTCTTC
-	TRBV20-1	TRBJ2-2	few	CSARDIKRAGAGELFF	TGCAGTGCTAGAGATATAAAACGGGCAGGGGCCGGGGAGCTGTTTTTT
TRBD1	TRBV7-9	TRBJ1-5	once	CASSRTGRGNQPQHF	TGTGCCAGCAGTCGGACAGGGCGAGGCAATCAGCCCCAGCACTTT
TRBD1	TRBV5-1	TRBJ1-2	many	CASSPGTGYGYTF	TGTGCCAGCAGCCCCGGGACAGGCTATGGCTACACCTTC
-	TRBV30	TRBJ2-1	-	CAWSTLSRGEQFF	TGTGCCTGGTCCACCCTGTCACGGGGGGAGCAGTTCTTC
-	TRBV12-3/TRBV12-4	TRBJ2-1	-	CASTSSRNGEQFF	TGTGCCAGCACTTCTTCTCGGAACGGTGAGCAGTTCTTC
TRBD1	TRBV7-2	TRBJ2-2	few	CASSLRRGQGSTGELFF	TGTGCCAGCAGCTTAAGACGTGGACAGGGGAGCACCGGGGAGCTGTTTTTT
-	TRBV24-1	TRBJ2-1	-	CATSGRRTYNEQFF	TGTGCCACCAGTGGACGGAGGACCTACAATGAGCAGTTCTTC
-	TRBV14	TRBJ2-7	few	CASRPPGGGSYEQYF	TGTGCCAGCAGGCCCCCAGGAGGGGGATCCTACGAGCAGTACTTC
TRBD2	TRBV20-1	TRBJ2-1	few	CSAWTSGRATYNEQFF	TGCAGTGCTTGGACTAGCGGGAGGGCCACCTACAATGAGCAGTTCTTC
-	TRBV7-9	TRBJ2-7	many	CASSSPVSYEQYF	TGTGCCAGTAGTTCCCCGGTATCCTACGAGCAGTACTTC
-	TRBV24-1	TRBJ2-4	many	CATMAKNIQYF	TGTGCCACCATGGCCAAAAACATTCAGTACTTC
TRBD2	TRBV9	TRBJ2-1	many	CASTPGGIDNEQFF	TGTGCCAGCACCCCGGGAGGGATCGACAATGAGCAGTTCTTC